The clone carrying this T cell receptor (beta chain) has a single count. Its specificity is not known. The sample comes from a study of CD8 T cells in Susac syndrome. Broader study findings: The study's TCR sequencing and HLA analysis covered a relatively small number of individuals, and the study acknowledged this.

Random hexamers were used to reverse transcribe an amount of roughly 0.5 to 1 ug RNA. Coverage of TCR beta CDR3 amplification by immunoSEQ multiplex PCR extended to 54 Vbeta and 13 Jbeta. TCRdb re-called the immunoSEQ multiplex PCR reads through MiXCR, storing one row per CDR3 protein. The table shows some 26,000 distinct CDR3 sequences, with roughly 94% occurring only once. CD8+ and CD4+ T cells from blood underwent TCR beta sequencing, which was carried out in a high-throughput format. The individuals used as controls were healthy donors who had been matched for both age and sex. V was trimmed by 1 base and J by 5 bases, leaving 17 bases between them. This CDR3 contains 17 residues. Germline-derived CDR1 and CDR2 are LGHNA and YSLEER.

Sample: CD8+ T cells from PBMCs. The chain couples TRBV4-3 to TRBJ2-2; a weak D match, TRBD1 (6 bases). The receptor's source is a human donor in good health. The CDR3 reads CASSQALTGETTGELFF. The CDR3 DNA reads TGCGCCAGCAGCCAAGCATTGACAGGCGAGACTACCGGGGAGCTGTTTTTT.